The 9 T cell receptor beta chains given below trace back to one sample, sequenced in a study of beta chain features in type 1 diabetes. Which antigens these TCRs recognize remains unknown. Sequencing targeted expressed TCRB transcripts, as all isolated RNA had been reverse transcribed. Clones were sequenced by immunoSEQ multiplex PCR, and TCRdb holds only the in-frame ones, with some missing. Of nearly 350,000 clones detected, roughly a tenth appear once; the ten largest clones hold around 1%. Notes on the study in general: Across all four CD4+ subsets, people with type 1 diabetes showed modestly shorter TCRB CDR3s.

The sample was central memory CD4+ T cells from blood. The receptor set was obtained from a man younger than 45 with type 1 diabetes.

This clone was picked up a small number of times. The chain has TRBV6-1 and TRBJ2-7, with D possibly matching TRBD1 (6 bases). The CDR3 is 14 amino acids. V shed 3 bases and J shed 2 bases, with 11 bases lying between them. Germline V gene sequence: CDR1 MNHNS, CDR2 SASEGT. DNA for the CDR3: TGTGCCAGCAGTGAGGGGGCGACCACCTACGAGCAGTACTTC. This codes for CASSEGATTYEQYF.

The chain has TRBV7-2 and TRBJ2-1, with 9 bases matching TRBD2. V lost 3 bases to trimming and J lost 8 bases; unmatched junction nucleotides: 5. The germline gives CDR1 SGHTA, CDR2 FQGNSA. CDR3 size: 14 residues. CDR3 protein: CASSLGGLADEQFF. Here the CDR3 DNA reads TGTGCCAGCAGCTTGGGGGGACTAGCCGATGAGCAGTTCTTC.

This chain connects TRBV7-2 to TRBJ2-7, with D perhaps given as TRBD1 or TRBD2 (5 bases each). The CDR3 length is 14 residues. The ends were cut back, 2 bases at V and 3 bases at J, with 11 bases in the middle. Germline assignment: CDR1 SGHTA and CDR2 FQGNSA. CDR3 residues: CASSLRDGLYEQYF. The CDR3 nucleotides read TGTGCCAGCAGCTTAAGGGACGGCCTCTACGAGCAGTACTTC.

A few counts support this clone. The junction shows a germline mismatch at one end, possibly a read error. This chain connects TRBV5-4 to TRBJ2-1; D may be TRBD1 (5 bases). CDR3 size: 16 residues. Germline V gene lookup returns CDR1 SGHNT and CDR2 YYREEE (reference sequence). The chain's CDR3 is CASSIQVSDLPNEQFF. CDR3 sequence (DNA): TGCGCCAGCAGCATACAGGTGTCAGATTTACCTAATGAGCAGTTCTTC.

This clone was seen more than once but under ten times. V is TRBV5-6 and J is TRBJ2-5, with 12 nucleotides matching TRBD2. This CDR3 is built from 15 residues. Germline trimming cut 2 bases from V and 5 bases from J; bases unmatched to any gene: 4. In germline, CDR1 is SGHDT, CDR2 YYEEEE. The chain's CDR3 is CASSLGTSGQETQYF. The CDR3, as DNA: TGTGCCAGCAGCTTAGGGACTAGCGGGCAGGAGACCCAGTACTTC.

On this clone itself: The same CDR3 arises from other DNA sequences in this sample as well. This CDR3 is CASSFGSNYGYTF. The CDR3, as DNA: TGTGCCAGCAGTTTTGGTTCTAACTATGGCTACACCTTC. The chain links TRBV28 to TRBJ1-2; D gene ambiguous. The CDR3 spans 13 residues. Germline V gene lookup returns CDR1 MDHEN and CDR2 SYDVKM. Trimming took off 3 bases at V and 0 bases at J, with 5 bases between the two ends.

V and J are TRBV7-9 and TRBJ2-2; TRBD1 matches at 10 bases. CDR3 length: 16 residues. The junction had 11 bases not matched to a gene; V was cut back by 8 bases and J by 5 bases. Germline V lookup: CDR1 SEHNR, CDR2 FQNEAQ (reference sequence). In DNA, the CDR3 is TGTGCCAGCCGCGCCCCCGGGACAGGGGAAACCGGGGAGCTGTTTTTT. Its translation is CASRAPGTGETGELFF.

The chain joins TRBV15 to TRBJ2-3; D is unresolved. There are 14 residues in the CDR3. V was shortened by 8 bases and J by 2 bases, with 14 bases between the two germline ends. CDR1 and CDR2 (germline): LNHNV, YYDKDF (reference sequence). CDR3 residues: CATELGLHTDTQYF. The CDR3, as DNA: TGTGCCACCGAGCTAGGCTTACACACAGATACGCAGTATTTT.

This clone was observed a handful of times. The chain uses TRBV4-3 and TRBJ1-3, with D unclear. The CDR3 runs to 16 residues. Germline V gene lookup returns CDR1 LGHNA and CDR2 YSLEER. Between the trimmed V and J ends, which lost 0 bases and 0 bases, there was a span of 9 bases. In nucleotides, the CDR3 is TGCGCCAGCAGCCAAGAGGGCAGCTTCTCTGGAAACACCATATATTTT. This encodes CASSQEGSFSGNTIYF.